These T cell receptor beta chains were read from a single sample in a study of cytomegalovirus exposure and HLA in healthy donors. Produced via immunoSEQ multiplex PCR; TCRdb's table is partial and in-frame only. The sample consists of about 100,000 clones, more than 60% of them appearing once. What was sequenced was PBMCs. The receptors shown here come from a woman between 18 and 29 years old in good health and CMV-seropositive. Each CDR3 is given with its conserved first and last residue. The order of the fields is D gene, J gene, V gene, CDR3 protein. D genes are given only for firm matches.

NA	TRBJ1-3	TRBV4-3	CASSRSGDLSGNTIYF
NA	TRBJ2-4	TRBV7-2	CASSFSRGAKNIQYF
NA	TRBJ1-1	TRBV9	CASSFRGGQNTEAFF
NA	TRBJ1-1	TRBV5-6	CASSTRALGTEAFF
TRBD2	TRBJ2-3	TRBV11-2	CASSGSGVSTDTQYF
NA	TRBJ2-2	TRBV7-6	CASSRTGSNTGELFF
NA	NA	TRBV9	CASSVEFSPYEQYF
TRBD2	TRBJ2-1	TRBV4-1	CASSQGLAGGGTALDEQFF
NA	TRBJ2-5	TRBV4-1	CASSRDRAGGETQYF
NA	TRBJ1-2	TRBV28	CASSLLPRGGMNGYTF
NA	TRBJ2-7	TRBV5-1	CASSLDWMGSSYEQYF
TRBD2	TRBJ2-7	TRBV5-4	CASSLVLAGTEQYF
TRBD1	TRBJ1-1	TRBV10-3	CAISEGRGATEAFF
TRBD2	TRBJ2-1	TRBV27	CASSHSGGVYNEQFF
TRBD1	TRBJ1-1	TRBV18	CASSPRGTANTEAFF
NA	TRBJ1-4	TRBV4-3	CASSQGIRQDLTTNEKLFF
NA	TRBJ2-7	TRBV27	CASSLREGDEQYF
TRBD2	TRBJ2-7	TRBV7-2	CASSSWTSGNREQYF
NA	TRBJ2-6	TRBV9	CASSVAPTDAANVLTF
TRBD1	TRBJ2-1	TRBV5-6	CASSPGQSSYNEQFF
TRBD1	TRBJ2-1	TRBV29-1	CSVRDRGSNEQFF
NA	TRBJ2-4	TRBV6-1	CASTLQGAKNIQYF
TRBD1	TRBJ1-1	TRBV15	CATSRVGRGRDTEAFF
NA	TRBJ1-1	TRBV29-1	CSAGGGVGNTEAFF
TRBD1	TRBJ1-2	TRBV6-5	CASSYSTGKNGYTF
TRBD1	TRBJ2-2	TRBV7-3	CASRPPGQTNTGELFF
NA	TRBJ1-5	TRBV5-4	CASSPGGESNQPQHF
NA	TRBJ2-1	TRBV30	CAWSSGTLGFEQFF
NA	TRBJ2-1	TRBV30	CAWSPRTITMMQFF
NA	TRBJ2-3	TRBV7-9	CASSGRGDRAPPSTDTQYF
NA	TRBJ2-5	TRBV6-6	CASSYPYPRGQETQYF
TRBD2	TRBJ2-7	TRBV6-6	CASSYEAGSYEQYF
TRBD2	TRBJ2-5	TRBV29-1	CSDLAGGPGETQYF
NA	TRBJ1-1	TRBV6-5	CASSYYYGREPEAFF
TRBD1	TRBJ1-1	TRBV19	CASSIVQGGASNTEAFF
NA	TRBJ2-7	TRBV7-8	CASSLAKLPAYEQYF